Described below is a single T cell receptor beta chain sequence and its context. Its antigen is undetermined. It was by 5'RACE template switching with UMIs that TCR beta cDNA was made. TCRdb re-called the 5' RACE reads, yielding one record per CDR3 amino acid sequence without DNA. The ten most abundant clones cover 7.3% of a sample with 350,000 to 500,000 distinct CDR3 sequences. This sample is drawn from a study of T cells expressing NK-cell markers. For the study at large: Sorted CD3+CD56-NKG2C+, CD3+CD56+NKG2C- and CD3+CD56+NKG2C+ T cells were the source of the TCR beta repertoires. Findings and limits, study-wide: About 1.0-8% of CD8+ T cells in several donors belonged to dominant NKG2C+ clonotypes. There were a few donors in whom these clonotypes also led the CD3+CD56-NKG2C+ fraction.

The CDR3 loop spans 14 amino acids. CDR1 is SGHVS and CDR2 is FNYEAQ in the germline V gene. The sequenced material came from blood T cells: a sorted CD56 or NKG2C T cell subset, CD4+ or CD8+ T cells, or bulk PBMC T cells (not recorded which). The TCR was taken from a woman between 18 and 70 years old in good health. The chain employs TRBV7-6 and TRBJ2-1; the TRBD1 assignment by TCRdb is unverifiable without DNA. The CDR3 loop reads CASSKQGAYNEQFF.